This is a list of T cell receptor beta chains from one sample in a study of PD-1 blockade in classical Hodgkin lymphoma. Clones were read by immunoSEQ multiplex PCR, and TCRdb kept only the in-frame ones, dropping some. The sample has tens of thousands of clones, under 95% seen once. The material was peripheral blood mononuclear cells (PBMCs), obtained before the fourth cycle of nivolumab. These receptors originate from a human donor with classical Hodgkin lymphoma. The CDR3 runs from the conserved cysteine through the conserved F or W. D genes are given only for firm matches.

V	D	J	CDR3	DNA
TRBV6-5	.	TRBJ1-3	CASSYPSGDTIYF	TGTGCCAGCAGTTACCCCAGCGGGGACACCATATATTTT
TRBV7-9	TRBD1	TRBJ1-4	CASSTGTGGFRLFF	TGTGCCAGCAGCACCGGTACAGGGGGCTTTCGGCTGTTTTTT
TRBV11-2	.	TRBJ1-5	CASSLSAENNQPQHF	TGTGCCAGCAGCTTATCAGCAGAAAACAATCAGCCCCAGCATTTT
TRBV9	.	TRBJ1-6	CASSVGQGGHSPLHF	TGTGCCAGCAGCGTAGGTCAGGGTGGTCATTCACCCCTCCACTTT
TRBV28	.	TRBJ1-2	CASSLLGTGYTF	TGTGCCAGCAGTTTGCTGGGGACGGGCTACACCTTC
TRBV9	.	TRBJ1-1	CASSVATFGSEAFF	TGTGCCAGCAGCGTAGCTACGTTCGGCTCTGAAGCTTTCTTT
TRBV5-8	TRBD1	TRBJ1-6	CASSLSRAGGNSPLHF	TGTGCCAGCAGCTTGAGCCGAGCAGGGGGGAATTCACCCCTCCACTTT
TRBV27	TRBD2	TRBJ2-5	CASSKRGGQETQYF	TGTGCCAGCAGTAAACGGGGGGGGCAAGAGACCCAGTACTTC
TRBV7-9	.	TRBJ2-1	CASSYGGGEGFF	TGTGCCAGCAGCTATGGAGGGGGGGAAGGGTTCTTC
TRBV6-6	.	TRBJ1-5	CASSPPGTENQPQHF	TGTGCCAGCAGCCCCCCCGGGACGGAAAATCAGCCCCAGCATTTT
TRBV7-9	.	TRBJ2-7	CASSPDPRGKQYF	TGTGCCAGCAGCCCCGATCCACGCGGAAAACAGTACTTC
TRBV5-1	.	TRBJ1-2	CASRNGFFYGYTF	TGCGCCAGCAGAAATGGTTTTTTCTATGGCTACACCTTC
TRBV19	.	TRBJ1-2	CASSGQEVFWSSGYTF	TGTGCCAGTAGTGGGCAGGAGGTGTTTTGGTCGAGTGGCTACACCTTC
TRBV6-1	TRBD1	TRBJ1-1	CASRQGAVTEAFF	TGTGCCAGCAGACAGGGGGCAGTCACTGAAGCTTTCTTT
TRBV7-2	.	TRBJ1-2	CASSLELGYGYTF	TGTGCCAGCAGCTTAGAGCTGGGCTATGGCTACACCTTC
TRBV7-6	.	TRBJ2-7	CASSYSPGPDYEQYF	TGTGCCAGCAGCTACTCCCCAGGGCCCGACTACGAGCAGTACTTC
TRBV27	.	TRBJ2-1	CANSPGTISYNEQFF	TGTGCCAACAGCCCAGGGACAATCTCCTACAATGAGCAGTTCTTC
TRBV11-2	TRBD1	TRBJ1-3	CASRQGRNTIYF	TGTGCCAGCCGACAGGGGAGAAACACCATATATTTT
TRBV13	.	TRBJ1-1	CASSLRFSGNTEAFF	TGTGCCAGCAGCTTAAGGTTTTCAGGGAACACTGAAGCTTTCTTT
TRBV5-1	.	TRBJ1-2	CASSLGRTSHGYTF	TGCGCCAGCAGCTTGGGTCGAACCTCGCATGGCTACACCTTC
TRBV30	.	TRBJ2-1	CAWTFAIPYNEQFF	TGTGCCTGGACTTTCGCGATCCCCTACAATGAGCAGTTCTTC
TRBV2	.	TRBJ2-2	CASSVRGNGELFF	TGTGCCAGCAGTGTAAGGGGGAACGGGGAGCTGTTTTTT
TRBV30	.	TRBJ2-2	CAWSTGGGTGELFF	TGTGCCTGGAGTACCGGGGGCGGGACCGGGGAGCTGTTTTTT